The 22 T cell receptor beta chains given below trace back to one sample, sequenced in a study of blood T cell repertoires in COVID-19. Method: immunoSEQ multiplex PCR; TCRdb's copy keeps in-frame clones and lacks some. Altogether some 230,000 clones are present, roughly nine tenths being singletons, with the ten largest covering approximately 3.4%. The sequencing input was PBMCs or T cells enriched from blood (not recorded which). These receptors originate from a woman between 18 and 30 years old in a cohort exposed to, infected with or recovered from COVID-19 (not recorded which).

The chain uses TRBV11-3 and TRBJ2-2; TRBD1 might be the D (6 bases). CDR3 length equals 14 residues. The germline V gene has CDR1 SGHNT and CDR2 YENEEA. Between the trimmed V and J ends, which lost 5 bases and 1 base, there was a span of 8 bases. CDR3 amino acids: CASSLQGNTGELFF. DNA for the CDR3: TGTGCCAGCAGCCTACAGGGGAACACCGGGGAGCTGTTTTTT.

CDR3 amino acids: CASSNSGIPGELFF. CDR3 nucleotides: TGCGCCAGCTCCAATAGCGGGATCCCCGGGGAGCTGTTTTTT. The gene calls are TRBV10-1 and TRBJ2-2; 8 nucleotides align to TRBD2. Unmatched junction bases numbered 8, after V lost 8 bases and J lost 6 bases. This CDR3 contains 14 residues. The germline V gene encodes CDR1 WNHNN and CDR2 SYGVQD (reference sequence).

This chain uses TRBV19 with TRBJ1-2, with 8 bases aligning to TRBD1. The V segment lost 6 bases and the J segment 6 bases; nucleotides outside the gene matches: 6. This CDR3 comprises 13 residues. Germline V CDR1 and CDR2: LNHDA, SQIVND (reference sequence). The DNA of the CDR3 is TGTGCCAGTAGCCCGGACAGGGTAGATGGCTACACCTTC. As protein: CASSPDRVDGYTF. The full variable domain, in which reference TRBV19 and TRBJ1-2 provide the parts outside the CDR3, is DGGITQSPKYLFRKEGQNVTLSCEQNLNHDAMYWYRQDPGQGLRLIYYSQIVNDFQKGDIAEGYSVSREKKESFPLTVTSAQKNPTAFYLCASSPDRVDGYTFGSGTRLTVV.

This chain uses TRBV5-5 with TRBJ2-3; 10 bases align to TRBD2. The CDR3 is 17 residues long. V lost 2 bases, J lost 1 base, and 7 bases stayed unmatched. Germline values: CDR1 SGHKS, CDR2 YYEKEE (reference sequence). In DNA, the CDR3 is TGTGCCAGCAGCTTTTTAGCGGGAGGATCGGGCACAGATACGCAGTATTTT. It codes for CASSFLAGGSGTDTQYF.

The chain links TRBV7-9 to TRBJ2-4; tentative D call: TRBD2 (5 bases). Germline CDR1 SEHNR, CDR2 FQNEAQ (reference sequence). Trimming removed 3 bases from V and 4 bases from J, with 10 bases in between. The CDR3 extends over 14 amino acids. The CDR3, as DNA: TGTGCCAGCAGCTTGGACCCGGGAAAAAACATTCAGTACTTC. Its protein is CASSLDPGKNIQYF. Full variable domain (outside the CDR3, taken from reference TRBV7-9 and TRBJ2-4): DTGVSQNPRHKITKRGQNVTFRCDPISEHNRLYWYRQTLGQGPEFLTYFQNEAQLEKSRLLSDRFSAERPKGSFSTLEIQRTEQGDSAMYLCASSLDPGKNIQYFGAGTRLSVL.

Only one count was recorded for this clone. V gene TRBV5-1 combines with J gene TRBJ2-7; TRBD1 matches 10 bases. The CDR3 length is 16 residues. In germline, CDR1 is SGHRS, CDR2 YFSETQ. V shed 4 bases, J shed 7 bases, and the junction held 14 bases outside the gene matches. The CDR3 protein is CASSPGRGDRGGEQYF. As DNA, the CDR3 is TGCGCCAGCAGCCCGGGGAGGGGGGACAGGGGCGGAGAGCAGTACTTC.

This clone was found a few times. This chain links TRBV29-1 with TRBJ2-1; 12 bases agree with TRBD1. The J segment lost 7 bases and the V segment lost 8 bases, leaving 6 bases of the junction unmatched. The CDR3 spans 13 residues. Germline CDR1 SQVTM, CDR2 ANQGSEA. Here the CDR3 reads CSSGTGGLNEQFF. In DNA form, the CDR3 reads TGCAGCTCTGGGACAGGGGGCTTGAATGAGCAGTTCTTC.

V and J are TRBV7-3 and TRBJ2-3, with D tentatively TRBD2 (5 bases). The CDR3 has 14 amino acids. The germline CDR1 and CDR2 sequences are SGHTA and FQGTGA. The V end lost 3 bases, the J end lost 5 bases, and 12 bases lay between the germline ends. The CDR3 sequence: CASSLAGGEDTQYF. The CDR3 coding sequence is TGTGCCAGCAGCTTGGCGGGTGGGGAAGATACGCAGTATTTT. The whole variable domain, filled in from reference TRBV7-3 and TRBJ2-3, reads GAGVSQTPSNKVTEKGKYVELRCDPISGHTALYWYRQSLGQGPEFLIYFQGTGAADDSGLPNDRFFAVRPEGSVSTLKIQRTERGDSAVYLCASSLAGGEDTQYFGPGTRLTVL.

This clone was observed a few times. For the CDR3, the DNA is TGTGCCAGCTCACCACGAGGGGGGAACACTGAAGCTTTCTTT. The encoded protein is CASSPRGGNTEAFF. This chain connects TRBV18 to TRBJ1-1, with a weak D call TRBD1 (6 bases). The CDR3 is 14 residues long. Between the trimmed V and J ends, which lost 1 base and 1 base, there was a span of 7 bases. Germline CDR1 is KGHSH and CDR2 is LQKENI.

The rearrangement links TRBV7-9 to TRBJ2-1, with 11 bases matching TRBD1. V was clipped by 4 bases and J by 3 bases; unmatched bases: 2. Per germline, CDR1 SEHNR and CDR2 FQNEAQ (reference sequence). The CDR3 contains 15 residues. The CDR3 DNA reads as TGTGCCAGCAGCTCGGGACAGGGGGACTACAATGAGCAGTTCTTC. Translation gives CASSSGQGDYNEQFF.

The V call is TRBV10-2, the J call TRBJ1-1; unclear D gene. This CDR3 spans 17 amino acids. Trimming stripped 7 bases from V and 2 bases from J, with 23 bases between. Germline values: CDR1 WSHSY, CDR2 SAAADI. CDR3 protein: CASNDNRGLVLNTEAFF. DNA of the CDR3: TGCGCCAGCAATGATAATAGAGGTCTCGTTCTAAACACTGAAGCTTTCTTT.

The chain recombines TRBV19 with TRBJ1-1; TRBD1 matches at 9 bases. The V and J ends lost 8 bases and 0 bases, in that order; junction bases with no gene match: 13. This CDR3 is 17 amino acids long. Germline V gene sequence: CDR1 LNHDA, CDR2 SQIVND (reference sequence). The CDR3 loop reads CASSGGGQGRVNTEAFF. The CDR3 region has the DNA TGTGCCAGTTCGGGGGGTGGACAGGGGAGGGTGAACACTGAAGCTTTCTTT.

CDR3 region: CASSSQGHLGELFF. Written as DNA, the CDR3 is TGTGCCAGCAGTTCTCAGGGACATCTCGGGGAGCTGTTTTTT. The chain uses TRBV6-5 and TRBJ2-2; D is perhaps TRBD1 (6 bases). The length of the CDR3 is 14 residues. CDR1 is MNHEY and CDR2 is SVGAGI in the germline V gene. V lost 4 bases and J lost 7, with 13 bases in between.

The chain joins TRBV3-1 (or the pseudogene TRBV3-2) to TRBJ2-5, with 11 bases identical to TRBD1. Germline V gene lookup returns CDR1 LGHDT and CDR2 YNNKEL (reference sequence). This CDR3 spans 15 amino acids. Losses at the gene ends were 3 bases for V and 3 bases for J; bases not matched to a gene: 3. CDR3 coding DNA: TGTGCCAGCAGCCAGAGGACAGGGGGCGAAGAGACCCAGTACTTC. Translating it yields CASSQRTGGEETQYF.

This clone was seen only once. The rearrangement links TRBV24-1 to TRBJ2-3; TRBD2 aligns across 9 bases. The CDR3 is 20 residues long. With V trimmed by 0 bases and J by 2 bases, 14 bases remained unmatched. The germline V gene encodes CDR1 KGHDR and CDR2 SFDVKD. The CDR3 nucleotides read TGTGCCACCAGTGATTTGCGGCGGGAGGGTAACCAAGACCACACAGATACGCAGTATTTT. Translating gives CATSDLRREGNQDHTDTQYF.

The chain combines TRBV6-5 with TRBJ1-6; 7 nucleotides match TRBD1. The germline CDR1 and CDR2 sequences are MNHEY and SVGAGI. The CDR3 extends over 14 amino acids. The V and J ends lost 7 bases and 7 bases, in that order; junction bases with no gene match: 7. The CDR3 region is CASMPTGENSPLHF. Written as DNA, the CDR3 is TGTGCCAGCATGCCAACAGGGGAAAATTCACCCCTCCACTTT.

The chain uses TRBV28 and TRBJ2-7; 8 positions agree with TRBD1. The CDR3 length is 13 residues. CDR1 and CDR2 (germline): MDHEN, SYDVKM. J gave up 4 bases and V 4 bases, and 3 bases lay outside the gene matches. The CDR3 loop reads CASSWDRLYEQYF. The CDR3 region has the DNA TGTGCCAGCAGTTGGGACAGGTTGTACGAGCAGTACTTC.

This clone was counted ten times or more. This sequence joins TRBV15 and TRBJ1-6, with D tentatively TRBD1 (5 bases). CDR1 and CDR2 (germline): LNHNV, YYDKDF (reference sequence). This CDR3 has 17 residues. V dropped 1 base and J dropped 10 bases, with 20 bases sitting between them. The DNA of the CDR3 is TGTGCCACCAGCAGAGGCACGACAGAGTTTGAAGTATCACCCCTCCACTTT. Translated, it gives CATSRGTTEFEVSPLHF.

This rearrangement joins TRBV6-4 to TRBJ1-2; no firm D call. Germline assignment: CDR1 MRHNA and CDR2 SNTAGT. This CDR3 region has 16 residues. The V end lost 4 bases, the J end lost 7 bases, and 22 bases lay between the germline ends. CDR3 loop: CASSVEGGREGRGYTF. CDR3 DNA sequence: TGTGCCAGCAGTGTCGAGGGCGGACGGGAGGGTCGTGGCTACACCTTC.

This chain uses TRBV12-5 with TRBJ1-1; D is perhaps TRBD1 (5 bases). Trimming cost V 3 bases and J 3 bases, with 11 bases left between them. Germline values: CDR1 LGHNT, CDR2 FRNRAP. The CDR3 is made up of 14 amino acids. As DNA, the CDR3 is TGTGCTAGTGGTTTAGGGGCCTTAGACACTGAAGCTTTCTTT. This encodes CASGLGALDTEAFF.

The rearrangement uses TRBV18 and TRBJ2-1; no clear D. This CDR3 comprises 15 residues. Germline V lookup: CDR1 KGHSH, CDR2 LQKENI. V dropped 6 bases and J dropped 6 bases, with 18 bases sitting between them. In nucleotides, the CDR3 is TGTGCCAGCTCTTATAACGTGGTAGCCGGCAATGAGCAGTTCTTC. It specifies CASSYNVVAGNEQFF.

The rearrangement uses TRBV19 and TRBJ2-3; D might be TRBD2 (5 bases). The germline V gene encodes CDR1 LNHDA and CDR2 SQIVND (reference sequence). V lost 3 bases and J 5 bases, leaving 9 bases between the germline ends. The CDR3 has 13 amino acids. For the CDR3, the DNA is TGTGCCAGTAGTATTCACGGGGAAGATACGCAGTATTTT. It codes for CASSIHGEDTQYF.